This T cell receptor beta chain is from a study of blood T cell repertoires in COVID-19. Study overall: The samples span acute and convalescent COVID-19 from the United States, Italy and Spain. Sample material is recorded as cDNA or gDNA derived from T cells, B-cell-depleted T cells, or PBMCs.

Germline CDR1 reads MNHNS; CDR2 reads SASEGT. CDR3 length: 14 amino acids. V dropped 2 bases and J dropped 1 base, with 7 bases sitting between them. Study processing details: Amplifying reference gene primers gave estimates of nucleated cell counts. Clones were sequenced by immunoSEQ multiplex PCR, and TCRdb holds only the in-frame ones, with some missing. V, J and clone size are taken as reported in that table, and D and trimming were inferred from the DNA itself. Found here are about 34,000 clones, around 77% of them singletons; the top ten hold about a sixth. V is TRBV6-1 and J is TRBJ2-3; no firm D call. Sequenced material: peripheral blood. The origin of this receptor is a human donor in a cohort sampled during active COVID-19. The CDR3 bases are TGTGCCAGCAGTGAAATGCAGGGCACAGATACGCAGTATTTT. This translates into CASSEMQGTDTQYF.